The T cell receptor beta chain described here comes from a study of blood T cell repertoires in COVID-19. Profiled with immunoSEQ multiplex PCR; TCRdb holds only in-frame clones, not every one. Of roughly 25,000 clones in the sample, 80% to 85% were seen once. The germline V gene encodes CDR1 GTSNPN and CDR2 SVGIG (reference sequence). The CDR3 totals 14 residues. V dropped 0 bases and J dropped 0 bases, with 8 bases sitting between them. Sequencing used peripheral blood. This chain uses TRBV30 with TRBJ2-5; D is possibly TRBD2 (5 bases). The sequence came from a human donor in a cohort sampled during active COVID-19. This CDR3 reads CAWSVLRDQETQYF. Here the CDR3 DNA reads TGTGCCTGGAGTGTTCTGAGGGACCAAGAGACCCAGTACTTC.